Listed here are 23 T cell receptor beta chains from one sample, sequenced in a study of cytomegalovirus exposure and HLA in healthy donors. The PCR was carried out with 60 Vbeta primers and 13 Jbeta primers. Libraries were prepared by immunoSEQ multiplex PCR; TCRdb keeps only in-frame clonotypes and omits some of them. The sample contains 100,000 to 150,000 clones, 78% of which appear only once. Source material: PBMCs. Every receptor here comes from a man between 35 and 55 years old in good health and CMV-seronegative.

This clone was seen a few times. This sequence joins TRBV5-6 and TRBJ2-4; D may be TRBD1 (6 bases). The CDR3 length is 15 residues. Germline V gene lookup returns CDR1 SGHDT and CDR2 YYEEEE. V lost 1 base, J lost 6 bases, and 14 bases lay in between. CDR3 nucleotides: TGTGCCAGCAGCTTGAACACAGGGTTGGGAAACATTCAGTACTTC. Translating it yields CASSLNTGLGNIQYF.

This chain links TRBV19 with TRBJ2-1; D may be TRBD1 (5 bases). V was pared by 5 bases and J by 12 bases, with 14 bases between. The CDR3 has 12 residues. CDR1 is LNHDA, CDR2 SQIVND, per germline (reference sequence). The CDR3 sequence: CASSSPGKGQFF. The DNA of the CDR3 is TGTGCCAGTAGTTCTCCAGGGAAGGGGCAGTTCTTC.

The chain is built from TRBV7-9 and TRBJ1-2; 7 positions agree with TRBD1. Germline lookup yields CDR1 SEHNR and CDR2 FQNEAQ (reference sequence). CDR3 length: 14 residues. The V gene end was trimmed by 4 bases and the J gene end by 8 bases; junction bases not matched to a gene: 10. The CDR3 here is CASSSVQGIRGYTF. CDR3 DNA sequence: TGTGCCAGCAGCTCGGTACAGGGGATTAGGGGCTACACCTTC.

CDR3 nucleotides: TGTGCCAGCTCACCGACAGGGGGTGAAAAACTGTTTTTT. This sequence encodes CASSPTGGEKLFF. The chain employs TRBV18 and TRBJ1-4; 9 bases are shared with TRBD1. This CDR3 comprises 13 residues. The V segment lost 3 bases and the J segment 7 bases; nucleotides outside the gene matches: 0. The V gene's germline CDR1 is KGHSH and CDR2 LQKENI.

CDR3 protein: CASSLGTSGTGELFF. CDR3 nucleotides: TGTGCCAGCTCATTGGGGACTAGCGGCACCGGGGAGCTGTTTTTT. The chain has TRBV18 and TRBJ2-2; 11 positions match TRBD2. Per the germline V gene, CDR1 is KGHSH and CDR2 is LQKENI. CDR3 size: 15 residues. With 5 bases clipped from V and 4 bases from J, the junction kept 3 bases outside the gene matches.

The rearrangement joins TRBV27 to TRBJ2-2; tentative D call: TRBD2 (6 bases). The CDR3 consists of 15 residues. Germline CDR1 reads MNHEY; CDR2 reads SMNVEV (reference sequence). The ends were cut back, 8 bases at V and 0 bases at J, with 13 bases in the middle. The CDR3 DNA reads TGTGCCAGCGGTAGCTGGGGGGCGAACACCGGGGAGCTGTTTTTT. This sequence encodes CASGSWGANTGELFF.

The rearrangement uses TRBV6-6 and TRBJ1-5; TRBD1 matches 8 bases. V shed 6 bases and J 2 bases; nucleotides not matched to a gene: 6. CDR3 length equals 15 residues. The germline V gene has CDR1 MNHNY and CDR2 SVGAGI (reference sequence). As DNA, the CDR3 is TGTGCCAGCAGCCAGGGGGCAGGTCGCAATCAGCCCCAGCATTTT. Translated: CASSQGAGRNQPQHF.

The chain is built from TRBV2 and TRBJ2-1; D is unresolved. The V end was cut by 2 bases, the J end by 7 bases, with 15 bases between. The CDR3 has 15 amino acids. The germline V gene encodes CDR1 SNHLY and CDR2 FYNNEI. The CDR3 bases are TGTGCCAGCAGTGAATATATTATATCAGGAAATGAGCAGTTCTTC. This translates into CASSEYIISGNEQFF.

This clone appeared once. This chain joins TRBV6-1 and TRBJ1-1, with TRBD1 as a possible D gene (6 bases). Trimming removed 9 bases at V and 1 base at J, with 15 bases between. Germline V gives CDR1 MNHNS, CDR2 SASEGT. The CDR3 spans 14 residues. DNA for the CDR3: TGTGCCAGGGGGGCGGAACAGGCGAACACTGAAGCTTTCTTT. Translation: CARGAEQANTEAFF.

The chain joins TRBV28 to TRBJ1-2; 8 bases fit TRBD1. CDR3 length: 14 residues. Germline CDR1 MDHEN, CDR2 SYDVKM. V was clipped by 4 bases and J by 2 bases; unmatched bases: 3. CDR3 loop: CASSYGQGNYGYTF. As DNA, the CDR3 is TGTGCCAGCAGTTATGGACAGGGCAACTATGGCTACACCTTC.

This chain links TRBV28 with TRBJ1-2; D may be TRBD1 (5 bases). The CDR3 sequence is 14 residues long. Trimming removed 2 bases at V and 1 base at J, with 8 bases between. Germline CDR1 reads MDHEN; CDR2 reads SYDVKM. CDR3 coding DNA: TGTGCCAGCAGTTTACAGGGAGGTAACTATGGCTACACCTTC. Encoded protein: CASSLQGGNYGYTF.

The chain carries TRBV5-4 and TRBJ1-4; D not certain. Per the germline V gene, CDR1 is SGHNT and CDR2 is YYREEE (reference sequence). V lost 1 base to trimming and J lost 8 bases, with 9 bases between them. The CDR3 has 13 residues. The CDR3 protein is CASSLRLDEKLFF. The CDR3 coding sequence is TGTGCCAGCAGCTTGCGTCTAGACGAAAAACTGTTTTTT.

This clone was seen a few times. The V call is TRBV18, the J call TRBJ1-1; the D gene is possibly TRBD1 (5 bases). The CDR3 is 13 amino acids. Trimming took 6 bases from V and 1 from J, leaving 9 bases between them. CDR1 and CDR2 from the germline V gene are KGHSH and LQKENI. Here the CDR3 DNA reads TGTGCCAGCTCCTTAGGACAGAACACTGAAGCTTTCTTT. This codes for CASSLGQNTEAFF.

The CDR3 region is CASSVAGYTEAFF. Written as DNA, the CDR3 is TGTGCCAGCAGCGTAGCGGGTTACACTGAAGCTTTCTTT. The chain uses TRBV9 and TRBJ1-1; no definite D call. Trimming stripped 0 bases from V and 3 bases from J, with 6 bases between. This CDR3 comprises 13 residues. Per germline, CDR1 SGDLS and CDR2 YYNGEE.

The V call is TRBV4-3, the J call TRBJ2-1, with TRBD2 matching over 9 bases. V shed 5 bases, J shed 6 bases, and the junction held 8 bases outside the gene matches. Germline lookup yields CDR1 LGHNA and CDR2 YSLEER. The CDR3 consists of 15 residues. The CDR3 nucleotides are TGCGCCAGCAGCGAAGTAGGGACTAGCTTCAATGAGCAGTTCTTC. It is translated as CASSEVGTSFNEQFF.

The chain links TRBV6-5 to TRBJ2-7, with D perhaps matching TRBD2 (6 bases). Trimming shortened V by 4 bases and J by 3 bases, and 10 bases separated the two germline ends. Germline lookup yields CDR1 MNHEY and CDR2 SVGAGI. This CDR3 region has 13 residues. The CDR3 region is CASSFGSGYEQYF. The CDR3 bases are TGTGCCAGCAGTTTTGGTAGCGGCTACGAGCAGTACTTC.

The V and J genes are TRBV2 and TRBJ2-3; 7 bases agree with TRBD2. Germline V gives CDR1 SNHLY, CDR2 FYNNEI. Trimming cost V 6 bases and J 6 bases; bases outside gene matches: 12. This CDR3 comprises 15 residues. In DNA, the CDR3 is TGTGCCAGCAGGAGCCAGCGGGGCCTGACGGATACGCAGTATTTT. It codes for CASRSQRGLTDTQYF.

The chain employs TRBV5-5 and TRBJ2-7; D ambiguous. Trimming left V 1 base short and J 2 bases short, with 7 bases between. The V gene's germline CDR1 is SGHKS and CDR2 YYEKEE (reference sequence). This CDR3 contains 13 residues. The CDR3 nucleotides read TGTGCCAGCAGCTTGCACAGTCCCTACGAGCAGTACTTC. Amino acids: CASSLHSPYEQYF.

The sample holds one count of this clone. The CDR3 loop reads CASSSTWGPGNEQFF. The CDR3 DNA reads as TGTGCCAGCAGTTCAACTTGGGGGCCTGGGAATGAGCAGTTCTTC. The genes are TRBV27 and TRBJ2-1; possibly TRBD1 for D (6 bases). Germline V gene data show CDR1 as MNHEY and CDR2 as SMNVEV (reference sequence). Trimming left V 4 bases short and J 7 bases short, with 17 bases between. The CDR3 extends over 15 amino acids.

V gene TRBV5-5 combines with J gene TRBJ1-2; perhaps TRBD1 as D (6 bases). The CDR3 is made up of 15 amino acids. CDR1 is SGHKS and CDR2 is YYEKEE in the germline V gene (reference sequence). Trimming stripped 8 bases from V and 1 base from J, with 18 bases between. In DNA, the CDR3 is TGTGCCAGTGAACGGGGGGCCGATTTTAACTATGGCTACACCTTC. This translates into CASERGADFNYGYTF.

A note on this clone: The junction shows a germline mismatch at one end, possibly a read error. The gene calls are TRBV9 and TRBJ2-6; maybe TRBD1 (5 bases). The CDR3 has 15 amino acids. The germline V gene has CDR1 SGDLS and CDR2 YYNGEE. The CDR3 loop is CASSVGNSGANGLTF. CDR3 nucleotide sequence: TGTGCCAGCAGCGTGGGGAACTCTGGGGCCAACGGCCTGACTTTC.

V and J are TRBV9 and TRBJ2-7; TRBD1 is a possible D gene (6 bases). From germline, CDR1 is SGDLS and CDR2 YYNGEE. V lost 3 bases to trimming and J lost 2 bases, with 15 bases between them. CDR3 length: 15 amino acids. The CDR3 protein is CASSATGTLPYEQYF. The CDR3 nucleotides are TGTGCCAGCAGCGCGACCGGGACATTACCCTACGAGCAGTACTTC.

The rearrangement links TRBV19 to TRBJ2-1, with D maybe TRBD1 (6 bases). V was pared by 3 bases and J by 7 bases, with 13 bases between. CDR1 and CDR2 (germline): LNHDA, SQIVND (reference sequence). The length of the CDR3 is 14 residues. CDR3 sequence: CASSMGVQGNEQFF. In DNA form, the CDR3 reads TGTGCCAGTAGTATGGGTGTACAGGGAAATGAGCAGTTCTTC.